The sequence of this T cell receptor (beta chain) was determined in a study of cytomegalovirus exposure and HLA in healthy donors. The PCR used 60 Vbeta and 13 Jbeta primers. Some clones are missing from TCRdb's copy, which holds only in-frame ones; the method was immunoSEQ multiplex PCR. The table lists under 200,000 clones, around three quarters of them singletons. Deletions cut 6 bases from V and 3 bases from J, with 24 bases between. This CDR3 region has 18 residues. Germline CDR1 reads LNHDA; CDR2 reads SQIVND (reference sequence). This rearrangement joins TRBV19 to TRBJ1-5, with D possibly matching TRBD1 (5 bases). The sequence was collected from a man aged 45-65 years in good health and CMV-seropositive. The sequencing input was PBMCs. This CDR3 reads CASRDLTIDRRYNQPQHF. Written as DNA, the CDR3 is TGTGCCAGTAGAGACTTGACAATAGACAGACGATACAATCAGCCCCAGCATTTT.